The clone carrying this T cell receptor beta chain was recorded many times. The sample has other DNA sequences that encode this CDR3 too. This specimen comes from a study of blood T cell repertoires in COVID-19. The cohort comprised adults aged about 18 to 100 years residing in approximately 25 US areas. What the recovered Cohort 3 donors had was two negative PCRs, clearance, or symptom resolution. Produced via immunoSEQ multiplex PCR; TCRdb's table is partial and in-frame only. The sample carries roughly 360,000 clones, more than 75% recorded once. The CDR3 runs to 14 residues. Germline-derived CDR1 and CDR2 are LNHDA and SQIVND (reference sequence). Losses at the gene ends were 3 bases for V and 4 bases for J; bases not matched to a gene: 2.

This TCR came from a man in his thirties or forties who had recovered from COVID-19. Sequences were obtained from PBMCs or T cells enriched from blood (not recorded which). V and J are TRBV19 and TRBJ1-5, with 8 bases that match TRBD1. This chain's CDR3 is CASSIRTGNQPQHF. The DNA for the CDR3 is TGTGCCAGTAGTATCCGGACAGGGAATCAGCCCCAGCATTTT.